These 13 T cell receptor beta chains originate from one sample sequenced in a study of blood T cell repertoires in COVID-19. Assay used: immunoSEQ multiplex PCR; TCRdb lists only in-frame clones, some missing. In the table there are about 50,000 clones, 90% of which are singletons. Material: peripheral blood. Receptors originate from a woman at least 80 years old with acute or convalescent COVID-19.

This sequence joins TRBV5-6 and TRBJ1-5, with 9 nucleotides matching TRBD1. V shed 2 bases, J shed 4 bases, and the junction held 10 bases outside the gene matches. Germline assignment: CDR1 SGHDT and CDR2 YYEEEE. This CDR3 spans 17 amino acids. The CDR3 DNA reads TGTGCCAGCAGCTTAATACAGGGGGCTCTATTGAATCAGCCCCAGCATTTT. This codes for CASSLIQGALLNQPQHF.

This chain joins TRBV19 and TRBJ1-5; a possible D gene is TRBD1 (5 bases). Germline values: CDR1 LNHDA, CDR2 SQIVND (reference sequence). This CDR3 contains 14 residues. Trimming took off 1 base at V and 6 bases at J, with 10 bases between the two ends. The CDR3 coding sequence is TGTGCCAGTAGTATAGTCACCCAGGGTCAGCCCCAGCATTTT. Its protein is CASSIVTQGQPQHF.

This chain connects TRBV6-2 or TRBV6-3 to TRBJ2-7, with TRBD2 matching over 8 bases. J gave up 2 bases and V 2 bases, and 11 bases lay outside the gene matches. The germline V gene encodes CDR1 MNHEY and CDR2 SVGEGT. The CDR3 totals 17 residues. CDR3: CASSYPTLAADTYEQYF. Here the CDR3 DNA reads TGTGCCAGCAGTTACCCAACACTAGCGGCAGATACCTACGAGCAGTACTTC.

The gene calls are TRBV5-4 and TRBJ2-7, with D possibly matching TRBD1 (6 bases). The length of the CDR3 is 14 residues. Deletions cut 6 bases from V and 5 bases from J, with 18 bases between. The germline V gene encodes CDR1 SGHNT and CDR2 YYREEE (reference sequence). In DNA, the CDR3 is TGTGCCAGCACCCTTGGGCCAGGGGAAAACGAGCAGTACTTC. The encoded protein is CASTLGPGENEQYF. The complete variable domain, with remaining parts taken from reference TRBV5-4 and TRBJ2-7, reads ETGVTQSPTHLIKTRGQQVTLRCSSQSGHNTVSWYQQALGQGPQFIFQYYREEENGRGNFPPRFSGLQFPNYSSELNVNALELDDSALYLCASTLGPGENEQYFGPGTRLTVT.

The rearrangement links TRBV12-3 or TRBV12-4 to TRBJ1-1, with D unresolved. V dropped 8 bases and J dropped 4 bases, with 8 bases sitting between them. This CDR3 contains 11 residues. The CDR3 is CASAGITEAFF. CDR3 nucleotide sequence: TGTGCCAGCGCCGGGATCACTGAAGCTTTCTTT.

This sequence joins TRBV4-2 and TRBJ2-7, with 8 bases that match TRBD2. The V gene end was trimmed by 4 bases and the J gene end by 1 base; junction bases not matched to a gene: 12. CDR1 and CDR2 from the germline V gene are LGHNA and YNFKEQ. The CDR3 contains 17 residues. The CDR3 nucleotides are TGTGCCAGCAGCCCCGGAGGTATACGGGAGGGGTCCTACGAGCAGTACTTC. Its protein product is CASSPGGIREGSYEQYF.

V and J are TRBV4-2 and TRBJ2-7, with D tentatively TRBD1 (6 bases). CDR1 is LGHNA and CDR2 is YNFKEQ in the germline V gene. This CDR3 spans 14 amino acids. V shed 3 bases and J shed 2 bases, with 11 bases lying between them. CDR3 in DNA: TGTGCCAGCAGCCACAGGGACAAGACCTACGAGCAGTACTTC. Its protein is CASSHRDKTYEQYF.

This rearrangement joins TRBV30 to TRBJ1-2; TRBD1 matches at 10 bases. From germline, CDR1 is GTSNPN and CDR2 SVGIG (reference sequence). Losses at the gene ends were 0 bases for V and 6 bases for J; bases not matched to a gene: 1. The CDR3 covers 13 residues. This CDR3 reads CAWSVGTGDGYTF. DNA of the CDR3: TGTGCCTGGAGTGTAGGGACAGGGGATGGCTACACCTTC.

The rearrangement uses TRBV9 and TRBJ2-3, with 15 bases lining up with TRBD2. V trimming: 4 bases; J trimming: 1 base; junction bases outside the gene matches: 4. CDR1 is SGDLS, CDR2 YYNGEE, per germline. The CDR3 has 17 residues. CDR3 DNA: TGTGCCAGCAGCATCCGGACTAGCGGGAGGGGCACAGATACGCAGTATTTT. Amino acid sequence: CASSIRTSGRGTDTQYF.

The chain has TRBV18 and TRBJ1-1; 9 bases align to TRBD1. The germline V gene encodes CDR1 KGHSH and CDR2 LQKENI. This CDR3 region has 13 residues. Trimming cost V 4 bases and J 5 bases; bases outside gene matches: 2. For the CDR3, the DNA is TGTGCCAGCTCACGGGACAGGGCAACTGAAGCTTTCTTT. Amino acids: CASSRDRATEAFF. Based on the CDR3 plus reference TRBV18 and TRBJ1-1, the full variable domain is NAGVMQNPRHLVRRRGQEARLRCSPMKGHSHVYWYRQLPEEGLKFMVYLQKENIIDESGMPKERFSAEFPKEGPSILRIQQVVRGDSAAYFCASSRDRATEAFFGQGTRLTVV.

The CDR3 coding sequence is TGTGCCTGGAGTGGGGGCACAGCAAGTCAGCCCCAGCATTTT. Translating gives CAWSGGTASQPQHF. The rearrangement uses TRBV30 and TRBJ1-5; possibly TRBD1 for D (5 bases). The CDR3 covers 14 residues. CDR1 is GTSNPN and CDR2 is SVGIG in the germline V gene (reference sequence). The V end lost 1 base, the J end lost 6 bases, and 13 bases lay between the germline ends.

This chain connects TRBV27 to TRBJ1-5, with 8 bases lining up with TRBD1. The junction had 6 bases not matched to a gene; V was cut back by 3 bases and J by 2 bases. Germline values: CDR1 MNHEY, CDR2 SMNVEV (reference sequence). This CDR3 contains 16 residues. The CDR3 region has the DNA TGTGCCAGCAGTTTTGGGCCAGGGGGCGGCAATCAGCCCCAGCATTTT. This codes for CASSFGPGGGNQPQHF.

V gene TRBV9 combines with J gene TRBJ2-3; D is perhaps TRBD2 (6 bases). Trimming shortened V by 2 bases and J by 2 bases, and 12 bases separated the two germline ends. Germline V lookup: CDR1 SGDLS, CDR2 YYNGEE. This CDR3 has 15 amino acids. The CDR3 nucleotides read TGTGCCAGCAGCGTGGACTACCCCAACACAGATACGCAGTATTTT. Residues: CASSVDYPNTDTQYF.